The rows below give T cell receptor beta chains drawn from one sample of a study of monozygotic twins with inflammatory bowel disease. TCRdb re-called the 5' RACE reads; every CDR3 protein appears as one record, without DNA. The table counts 300,000 to 400,000 distinct CDR3 sequences; 2.5% to 3% lies in the top ten. Sequenced sample: blood. These receptors came from a human donor with ulcerative colitis or Crohn's disease, or a healthy co-twin of an affected twin (not recorded which). The CDR3 runs from the conserved cysteine through the conserved F or W. The order of the fields is V gene, J gene, CDR3 protein.

TRBV18,TRBJ2-3,CASSPPNRGYGDTQYF
TRBV28,TRBJ2-1,CASTFWSTRSSYNEQFF
TRBV5-1,TRBJ2-5,CASSLQAEETQYF
TRBV6-1,TRBJ1-5,CASSKTGESNQPQHF
TRBV19,TRBJ1-2,CASTPGQVMANYGYTF
TRBV20-1,TRBJ1-5,CSARPQGENQPQHF
TRBV5-1,TRBJ2-7,CASSLSIEGPYEQYF
TRBV5-6,TRBJ2-5,CASRRTGVQETQYF
TRBV20-1,TRBJ2-3,CSASASPLSTDTQYF
TRBV5-4,TRBJ2-1,CASTPDRGGIGLQFF
TRBV9,TRBJ2-5,CASSVGAVGLGRGETQYF
TRBV5-1,TRBJ2-1,CASSLDPAGGHNEQFF
TRBV7-8,TRBJ1-1,CASSFQGPAFMNTEAFF
TRBV5-1,TRBJ2-6,CASSLDPSSGANVLTF
TRBV5-1,TRBJ2-7,CASSPQTGTSAEQYF
TRBV12-3/TRBV12-4,TRBJ1-2,CASRLAAGGPGYTF
TRBV15,TRBJ2-5,CATSREGGRTETQYF
TRBV5-1,TRBJ1-4,CASSLGQGEKLFF
TRBV20-1,TRBJ2-7,CSARHTDGSYEQYF
TRBV4-3,TRBJ2-5,CASSQDSGGRRTQYF
TRBV3-1,TRBJ1-2,CASSQNDRVGYTF
TRBV19,TRBJ2-1,CASSISRDRVQFF
TRBV18,TRBJ2-5,CASSPPGVETQYF
TRBV2,TRBJ1-2,CASDRTANYGYTF
TRBV25-1,TRBJ2-7,CASSEPRRGGNEQYF
TRBV25-1,TRBJ2-7,CASSGDRIHEQYF
TRBV18,TRBJ2-7,CASSPRTSGGSFSYEQYF
TRBV12-3/TRBV12-4,TRBJ1-1,CATIDRGLSSEAFF
TRBV5-5,TRBJ2-4,CASSLAVGAWAKNIQYF
TRBV5-1,TRBJ2-3,CASSSEATDTQYF
TRBV20-1,TRBJ2-1,CSAAAGRSYIEQFF